The T cell receptor beta chain described here comes from a study of blood T cell repertoires in COVID-19. Study summary: COVID-19 samples collected from the United States, Italy and Spain covered acute and convalescent phases. PBMCs, B-cell-depleted T cells, or T cells were the source of the cDNA or gDNA that made up the material.

In germline, CDR1 is LGHDT, CDR2 YNNKEL (reference sequence). J gave up 1 base and V 4 bases, and 2 bases lay outside the gene matches. This CDR3 has 14 amino acids. As originally analysed: Estimation of nucleated cell counts relied on the amplification of reference gene primers. The protocol was immunoSEQ multiplex PCR, while the TCRdb copy is restricted to in-frame clones and leaves out a portion. V, J and clone size reflect that table, while D and trimming were determined from the DNA. The repertoire holds a few hundred thousand clones, with more than 65% as singletons. Sequencing used peripheral blood. The sequence was collected from a man aged 35-49 years who had recovered from COVID-19. The chain has TRBV3-1 (or the pseudogene TRBV3-2) and TRBJ1-1, with 8 bases lining up with TRBD1. The CDR3 loop is CASSPGQGNTEAFF. For the CDR3, the DNA is TGTGCCAGCAGCCCAGGACAGGGGAACACTGAAGCTTTCTTT.